The source of this TCR beta chain is a study of cytomegalovirus exposure and HLA in healthy donors. On the study more broadly: In an earlier analysis, 95 million to 140 million unique TCR beta sequences were found from 150 million to 200 million T cells.

The CDR3 length is 16 residues. V was trimmed by 1 base and J by 0 bases, leaving 10 bases between them. The V gene's germline CDR1 is KGHSH and CDR2 LQKENI. Primers: 60 Vbeta forward and 13 Jbeta reverse. Some clones are missing from TCRdb's copy, which holds only in-frame ones; the method was immunoSEQ multiplex PCR. The repertoire has around 100,000 clones, roughly 80% of them found once; the top ten carry approximately 3.7%. Sequences were obtained from PBMCs. The V call is TRBV18, the J call TRBJ1-3; D gene ambiguous. This clonotype was obtained from a man between 45 and 60 years old in good health and CMV-seropositive. Here the CDR3 DNA reads TGTGCCAGCTCACCACGTGGCGGATCCTCTGGAAACACCATATATTTT. Amino acid sequence: CASSPRGGSSGNTIYF.